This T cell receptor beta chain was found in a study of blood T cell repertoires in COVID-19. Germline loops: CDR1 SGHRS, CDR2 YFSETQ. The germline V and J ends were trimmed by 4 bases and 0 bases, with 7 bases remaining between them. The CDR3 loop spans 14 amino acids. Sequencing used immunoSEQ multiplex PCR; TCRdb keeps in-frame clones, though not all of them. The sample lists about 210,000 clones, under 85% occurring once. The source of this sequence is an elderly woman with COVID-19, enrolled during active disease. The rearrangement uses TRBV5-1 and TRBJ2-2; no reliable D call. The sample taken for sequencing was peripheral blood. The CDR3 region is CASSLEPNTGELFF. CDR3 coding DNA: TGCGCCAGCAGCCTAGAGCCGAACACCGGGGAGCTGTTTTTT.